These T cell receptor beta chains were read from a single sample in a study of identical twins. TCRdb reprocessed the 5' RACE reads with MiXCR, giving one entry per CDR3 protein. The sample contains more than 1.5 million distinct CDR3 sequences, around a third of which appear only once. Sequences were obtained from cord blood. These receptors were collected from a newborn girl in good health. CDR3s include the opening cysteine and the closing phenylalanine or tryptophan. A D gene is named only where the DNA matches it firmly. Only part of the rows carry a size: once, few, many, or a class if the clone is expanded.

V	length	J	D	size	DNA	CDR3
TRBV20-1	16	TRBJ2-1	TRBD2	.	TGCAGTGCTAGAGATCACCGACTAGCGGGGTACAATGAGCAGTTCTTC	CSARDHRLAGYNEQFF
TRBV5-4	15	TRBJ1-2	TRBD1	.	TGTGCCAGCAACTCGGCCCACAGGGGAAACTATGGCTACACCTTC	CASNSAHRGNYGYTF
TRBV6-5	18	TRBJ2-3	.	few	TGTGCCAGCAGTTACTCGGGGGAACCTGGGAGGAGCACAGATACGCAGTATTTT	CASSYSGEPGRSTDTQYF
TRBV5-1	13	TRBJ1-2	TRBD1	many	TGCGCCAGCAGCTACGGGACAGGGGATGGCTACACCTTC	CASSYGTGDGYTF
TRBV5-6	13	TRBJ1-2	TRBD1	.	TGTGCCAGCAGCTTGGGACAGGGTATGGGCTACACCTTC	CASSLGQGMGYTF
TRBV28	13	TRBJ2-1	TRBD1	few	TGTGCCAGCAGTGACAGGGGGCACAATGAGCAGTTCTTC	CASSDRGHNEQFF
TRBV27	16	TRBJ2-3	.	.	TGTGCCAGCGCACTGCACCGCGGTCGAGGCACAGATACGCAGTATTTT	CASALHRGRGTDTQYF
TRBV20-1	12	TRBJ2-3	TRBD2	.	TGCAGTGCTGGGGGGGTGGGAGATACGCAGTATTTT	CSAGGVGDTQYF
TRBV7-9	17	TRBJ2-1	.	.	TGTTCCAGCAGCTTAGGCGCTACGCTGGAGATCCACAATGAGCAGTTCTTC	CSSSLGATLEIHNEQFF
TRBV27	14	TRBJ1-3	.	.	TGTGCCGGAACCACAGAGACGTCTGGAAACACCATATATTTT	CAGTTETSGNTIYF
TRBV15	15	TRBJ2-3	.	few	TGTGCCACCAGCAGAGACGGGCCTGGCACAGATACGCAGTATTTT	CATSRDGPGTDTQYF
TRBV4-1	20	TRBJ2-3	TRBD2	.	TGCGCCAGCAGCCCCACCAGCCTAGCGGGAGGGCCGGTGGATACAGATACGCAGTATTTT	CASSPTSLAGGPVDTDTQYF
TRBV27	14	TRBJ2-7	.	few	TGTGCCAGCAGTTTACTGACAGGCTCCTTAGAGCAGTACTTC	CASSLLTGSLEQYF
TRBV20-1	14	TRBJ1-1	.	once	TGCAGTGCTAGAGCCCACAGGGTGAACACTGAAGCTTTCTTT	CSARAHRVNTEAFF
TRBV25-1	15	TRBJ2-5	.	few	TGTGCCAGCAGTGAATACTCAGGCCCTCAAGAGACCCAGTACTTC	CASSEYSGPQETQYF
TRBV20-1	16	TRBJ2-7	.	.	TGCAGTGCTGGCTTGATTCTCGGGACGCACCCCTACGAGCAGTACTTC	CSAGLILGTHPYEQYF
TRBV11-2	16	TRBJ2-5	TRBD2	.	TGTGCCAGCAGCTCCGGACTAGCGGGAGCTGAGGAGACCCAGTACTTC	CASSSGLAGAEETQYF
TRBV28	12	TRBJ2-1	TRBD2	.	TGTGCCAGCAGACGCGGGAGCAATGAGCAGTTCTTC	CASRRGSNEQFF
TRBV20-1	10	TRBJ2-7	.	.	TGCAGTGCAGCCTTTACAGAGCAGTACTTC	CSAAFTEQYF
TRBV7-9	13	TRBJ1-2	.	many	TGCGCCAGCAGTGCACAGGCGAACTATGGCTACACCTTC	CASSAQANYGYTF
TRBV20-1	16	TRBJ2-1	TRBD2	.	TGCAGTGCTTCCCTATGGGCGGGAGGGCCAGACAATGAGCAGTTCTTC	CSASLWAGGPDNEQFF
TRBV12-3/TRBV12-4	15	TRBJ1-2	.	few	TGTGCCAGCAGTTTAGGGGTTGCCGGGGCCAATGGCTACACCTTC	CASSLGVAGANGYTF
TRBV5-1	13	TRBJ1-5	.	.	TGCGCCAGCAGCTTCGACGGGGGGGGGCCCCAGCATTTT	CASSFDGGGPQHF
TRBV4-1	15	TRBJ2-1	TRBD2	.	TGCGCCAGCAGCCAAGTAATAGCGGGAGGCAATGAGCAGTTCTTC	CASSQVIAGGNEQFF
TRBV10-3	16	TRBJ1-2	.	.	TGTGCCATCAGTGTTCTCGGGACCCCCATGAACTATGGCTACACCTTC	CAISVLGTPMNYGYTF
TRBV9	18	TRBJ2-1	TRBD2	.	TGTGCCAGCAGCGTAGGGGGACTAGCCGAATGGTTCTACAATGAGCAGTTCTTC	CASSVGGLAEWFYNEQFF
TRBV27	15	TRBJ2-1	TRBD2	few	TGTGCCAGCAGTTGGGCAGCGGGGAGGTTCAATGAGCAGTTCTTC	CASSWAAGRFNEQFF
TRBV5-1	14	TRBJ1-2	TRBD1	few	TGCGCCAGCAGCGCCGAAACAGGGGGCTATGGCTGCACCTTC	CASSAETGGYGCTF
TRBV7-9	18	TRBJ2-3	.	.	TGTGCCAGCAGCTTACCCATCGGATGGGGGAGAGGGCCAGATACGCAGTATTTT	CASSLPIGWGRGPDTQYF
TRBV4-1	15	TRBJ2-1	.	few	TGCGCCAGCAGCCAAGGGAGAGCCCTTTACAATGAGCAGTTCTTC	CASSQGRALYNEQFF
TRBV4-2	16	TRBJ2-3	TRBD2	.	TGTGCCAGCAGCCAAGAACAGACGGGGGGGGAGGATACGCAGTATTTT	CASSQEQTGGEDTQYF
TRBV5-1	14	TRBJ2-7	TRBD1	few	TGCGCCAGCAGCGCCGGGACAGGGAGGAACGAGCAGTACTTC	CASSAGTGRNEQYF
TRBV7-2	17	TRBJ1-1	.	.	TGTGCCAGCAGCTTAAGCTGGGTAGGGGGGCAGAACACTGAAGCTTTCTTT	CASSLSWVGGQNTEAFF
TRBV10-3	19	TRBJ1-4	.	.	TGTGCCATCAGTGAGTCAGTGTTGGGAGATCAGGGTTCTAATGAAAAACTGTTTTTT	CAISESVLGDQGSNEKLFF
TRBV4-1	14	TRBJ1-2	.	few	TGCGCCAGCAGCCAAGATCGGTGGCGGTATGGCTACACCTTC	CASSQDRWRYGYTF
TRBV12-3/TRBV12-4	15	TRBJ2-4	.	.	TGTGCCAGCAGTTCTTCTTCGGGAAGGGGCAACATTCAGTACTTC	CASSSSSGRGNIQYF
TRBV4-1	16	TRBJ2-1	TRBD2	.	TGTGCCAGCAGCCAAGGACTAGCGGGCGTCCACAATGAGCAGTTCTTC	CASSQGLAGVHNEQFF
TRBV4-1	14	TRBJ2-7	.	.	TGCGCCAGCAGCCAAGAGGAGGGGGCCTACGAGCAGTACTTC	CASSQEEGAYEQYF
TRBV2	13	TRBJ1-5	.	.	TGTGCCAGCAGTGAGATCCTCAATCAGCCCCAGCATTTT	CASSEILNQPQHF
TRBV20-1	17	TRBJ1-5	TRBD1	few	TGCAGTGCTAGACACAGGGGACTTTTTTATAGCAATCAGCCCCAGCATTTT	CSARHRGLFYSNQPQHF
TRBV10-3	15	TRBJ2-1	TRBD2	few	TGTGCCATCAGTGGCCTAGCGGGAGTATGGAATGAGCAGTTCTTC	CAISGLAGVWNEQFF
TRBV12-3/TRBV12-4	16	TRBJ2-2	TRBD1	.	TGTGCCAGCAGTTTGACGCCCGGGACAGGACGTAGGGAGCTGTTTTTT	CASSLTPGTGRRELFF